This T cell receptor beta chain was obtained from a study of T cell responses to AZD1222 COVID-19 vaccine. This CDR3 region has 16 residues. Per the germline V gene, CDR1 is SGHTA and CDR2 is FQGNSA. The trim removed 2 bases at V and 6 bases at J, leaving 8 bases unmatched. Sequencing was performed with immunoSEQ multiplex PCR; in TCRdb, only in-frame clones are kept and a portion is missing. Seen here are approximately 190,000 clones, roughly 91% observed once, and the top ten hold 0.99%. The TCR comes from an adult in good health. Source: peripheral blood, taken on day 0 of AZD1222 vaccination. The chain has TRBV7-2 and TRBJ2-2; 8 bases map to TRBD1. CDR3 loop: CASSLRQGHVPGELFF. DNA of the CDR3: TGTGCCAGCAGCTTACGACAGGGGCATGTTCCCGGGGAGCTGTTTTTT. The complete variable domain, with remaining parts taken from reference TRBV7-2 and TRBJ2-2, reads GAGVSQSPSNKVTEKGKDVELRCDPISGHTALYWYRQSLGQGLEFLIYFQGNSAPDKSGLPSDRFSAERTGGSVSTLTIQRTQQEDSAVYLCASSLRQGHVPGELFFGEGSRLTVL.